The clone carrying this T cell receptor (beta chain) was found many times. CDR3 length equals 13 residues. CDR1 and CDR2 (germline): MNHEY, SVGAGI. V shed 6 bases and J shed 6 bases, with 11 bases lying between them. Alopecia areata patients provided lesional scalp punch biopsies and peripheral blood, both collected for the study. Reverse transcription of extracted RNA yielded cDNA, which provided the sequencing template. Only in-frame clones appear in the TCRdb table, and some are missing; sequencing was by immunoSEQ multiplex PCR. The sample has 150,000 or so clones; around 49% are singletons. This sample was taken from a study of CD8+ T cells in alopecia areata.

The chain is built from TRBV6-5 and TRBJ1-4; D perhaps matches TRBD1 (5 bases). The material was CD8+ T cells sorted from blood, obtained at week 0. This receptor was obtained from a human donor with alopecia areata. CDR3 sequence: CASSPGAHEKLFF. CDR3 DNA: TGTGCCAGCAGCCCCGGGGCGCATGAAAAACTGTTTTTT.